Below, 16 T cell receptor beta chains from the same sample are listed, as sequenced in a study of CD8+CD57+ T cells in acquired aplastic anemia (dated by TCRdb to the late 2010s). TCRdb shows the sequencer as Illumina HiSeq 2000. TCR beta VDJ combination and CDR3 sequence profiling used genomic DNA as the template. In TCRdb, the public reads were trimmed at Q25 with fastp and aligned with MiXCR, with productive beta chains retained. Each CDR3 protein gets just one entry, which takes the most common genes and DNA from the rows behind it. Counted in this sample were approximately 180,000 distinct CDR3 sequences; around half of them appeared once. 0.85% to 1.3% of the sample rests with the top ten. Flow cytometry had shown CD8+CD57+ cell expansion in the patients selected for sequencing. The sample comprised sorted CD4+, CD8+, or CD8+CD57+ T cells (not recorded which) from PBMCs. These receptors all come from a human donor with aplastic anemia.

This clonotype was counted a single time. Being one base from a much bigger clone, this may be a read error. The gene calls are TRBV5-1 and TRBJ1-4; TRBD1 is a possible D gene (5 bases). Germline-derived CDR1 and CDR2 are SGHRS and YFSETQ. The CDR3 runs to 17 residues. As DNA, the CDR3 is TGCGCCAGCAGCTTGGTGAGGGGTGAGGGGACTAATGAAAGACTGTTTTTT. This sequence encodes CASSLVRGEGTNERLFF.

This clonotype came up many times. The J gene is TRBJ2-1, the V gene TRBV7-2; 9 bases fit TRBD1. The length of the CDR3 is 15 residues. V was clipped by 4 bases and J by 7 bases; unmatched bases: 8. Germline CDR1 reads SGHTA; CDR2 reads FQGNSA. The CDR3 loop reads CASSSAGTGRNEQFF. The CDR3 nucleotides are TGTGCCAGCAGCTCAGCCGGGACAGGGCGGAATGAGCAGTTCTTC.

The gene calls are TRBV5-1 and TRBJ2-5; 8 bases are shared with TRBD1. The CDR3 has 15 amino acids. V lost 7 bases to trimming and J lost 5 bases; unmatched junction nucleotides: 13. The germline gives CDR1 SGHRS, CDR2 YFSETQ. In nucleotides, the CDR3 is TGCGCCAGCTGCCAGGACAGGGTTGGAAGGGAGACCCAGTACTTC. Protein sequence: CASCQDRVGRETQYF.

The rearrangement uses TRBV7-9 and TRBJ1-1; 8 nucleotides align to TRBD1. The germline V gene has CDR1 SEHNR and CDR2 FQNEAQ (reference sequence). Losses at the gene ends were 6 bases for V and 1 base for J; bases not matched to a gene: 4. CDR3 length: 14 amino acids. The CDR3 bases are TGTGCCAGCAGTTACGACAGGGGGAACACTGAAGCTTTCTTT. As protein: CASSYDRGNTEAFF.

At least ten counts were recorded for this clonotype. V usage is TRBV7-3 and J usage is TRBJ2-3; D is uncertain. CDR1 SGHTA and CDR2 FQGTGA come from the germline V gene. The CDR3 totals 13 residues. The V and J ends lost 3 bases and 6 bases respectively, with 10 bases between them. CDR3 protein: CASSFSHGDTQYF. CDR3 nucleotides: TGTGCCAGCAGCTTCTCCCATGGGGATACGCAGTATTTT. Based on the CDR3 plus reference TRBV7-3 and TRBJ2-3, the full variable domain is GAGVSQTPSNKVTEKGKYVELRCDPISGHTALYWYRQSLGQGPEFLIYFQGTGAADDSGLPNDRFFAVRPEGSVSTLKIQRTERGDSAVYLCASSFSHGDTQYFGPGTRLTVL.

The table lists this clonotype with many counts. DNA of the CDR3: TGCAGCGTCGAGACTAGAGGTGCGAACACCGGGGAGCTGTTTTTT. Protein: CSVETRGANTGELFF. The rearrangement joins TRBV29-1 to TRBJ2-2; D might be TRBD2 (6 bases). The germline CDR1 and CDR2 sequences are SQVTM and ANQGSEA. This CDR3 is 15 amino acids long. With 6 bases removed from V and 0 bases from J, the gap between germline ends came to 14 bases.

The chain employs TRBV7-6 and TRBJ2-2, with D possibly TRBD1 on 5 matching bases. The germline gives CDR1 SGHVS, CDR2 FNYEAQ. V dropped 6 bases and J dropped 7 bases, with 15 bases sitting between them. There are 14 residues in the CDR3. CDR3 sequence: CASSYLGVGGELFF. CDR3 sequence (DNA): TGTGCCAGCAGTTACCTAGGGGTGGGCGGGGAGCTGTTTTTT.

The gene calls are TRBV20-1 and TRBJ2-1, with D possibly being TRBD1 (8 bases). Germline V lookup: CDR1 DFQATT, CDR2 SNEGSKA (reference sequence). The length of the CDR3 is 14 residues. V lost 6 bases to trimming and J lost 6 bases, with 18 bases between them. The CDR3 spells CSARTGRGANEQFF. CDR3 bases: TGCAGTGCAAGGACAGGGAGGGGGGCCAATGAGCAGTTCTTC.

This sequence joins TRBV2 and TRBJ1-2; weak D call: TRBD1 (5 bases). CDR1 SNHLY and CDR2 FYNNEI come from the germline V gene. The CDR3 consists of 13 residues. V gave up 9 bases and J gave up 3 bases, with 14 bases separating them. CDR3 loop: CASRKQVDYGYTF. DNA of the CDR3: TGTGCCAGTAGAAAACAGGTGGACTATGGCTACACCTTC. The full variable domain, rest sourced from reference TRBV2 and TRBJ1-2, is EPEVTQTPSHQVTQMGQEVILRCVPISNHLYFYWYRQILGQKVEFLVSFYNNEISEKSEIFDDQFSVERPDGSNFTLKIRSTKLEDSAMYFCASRKQVDYGYTFGSGTRLTVV.

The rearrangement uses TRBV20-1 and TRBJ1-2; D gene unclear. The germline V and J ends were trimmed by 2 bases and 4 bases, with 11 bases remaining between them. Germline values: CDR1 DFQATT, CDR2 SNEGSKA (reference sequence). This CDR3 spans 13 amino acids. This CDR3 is CSARNALGYGYTF. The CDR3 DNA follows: TGCAGTGCTAGAAACGCGCTCGGCTATGGCTACACCTTC.

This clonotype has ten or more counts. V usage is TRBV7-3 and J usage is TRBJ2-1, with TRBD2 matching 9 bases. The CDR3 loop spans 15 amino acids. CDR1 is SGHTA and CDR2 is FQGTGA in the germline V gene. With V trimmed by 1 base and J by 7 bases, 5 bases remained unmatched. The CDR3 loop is CASSLRRGGLNEQFF. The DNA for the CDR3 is TGTGCCAGCAGCTTAAGGCGGGGGGGCCTGAATGAGCAGTTCTTC.

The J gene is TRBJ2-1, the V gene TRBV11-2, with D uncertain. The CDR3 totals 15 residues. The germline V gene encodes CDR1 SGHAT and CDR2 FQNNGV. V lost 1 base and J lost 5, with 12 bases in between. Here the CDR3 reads CASSLVQLTNNEQFF. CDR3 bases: TGTGCCAGCAGCTTAGTACAGCTAACAAACAATGAGCAGTTCTTC. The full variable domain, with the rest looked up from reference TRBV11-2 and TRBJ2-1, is EAGVAQSPRYKIIEKRQSVAFWCNPISGHATLYWYQQILGQGPKLLIQFQNNGVVDDSQLPKDRFSAERLKGVDSTLKIQPAKLEDSAVYLCASSLVQLTNNEQFFGPGTRLTVL.

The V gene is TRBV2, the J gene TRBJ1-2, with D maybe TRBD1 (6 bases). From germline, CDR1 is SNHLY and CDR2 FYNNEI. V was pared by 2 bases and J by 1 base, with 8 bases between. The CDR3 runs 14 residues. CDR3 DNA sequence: TGTGCCAGCAGTGAACAGGGGTATAACTATGGCTACACCTTC. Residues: CASSEQGYNYGYTF.

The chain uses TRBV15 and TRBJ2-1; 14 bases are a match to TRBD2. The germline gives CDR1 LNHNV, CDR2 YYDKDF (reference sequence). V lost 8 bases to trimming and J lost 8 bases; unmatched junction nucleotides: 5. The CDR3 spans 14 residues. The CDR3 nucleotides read TGTGCCACCCTAGGGACTAGCGGGAGCGATGAGCAGTTCTTC. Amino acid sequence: CATLGTSGSDEQFF.

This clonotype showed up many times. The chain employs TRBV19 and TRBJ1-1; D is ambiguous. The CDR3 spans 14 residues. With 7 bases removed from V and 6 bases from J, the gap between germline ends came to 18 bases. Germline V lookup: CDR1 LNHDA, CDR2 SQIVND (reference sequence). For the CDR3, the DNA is TGTGCCAGTACCCCCGAGTTTTGGTTGGCTGAAGCTTTCTTT. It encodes CASTPEFWLAEAFF. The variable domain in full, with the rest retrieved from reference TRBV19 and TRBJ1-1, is DGGITQSPKYLFRKEGQNVTLSCEQNLNHDAMYWYRQDPGQGLRLIYYSQIVNDFQKGDIAEGYSVSREKKESFPLTVTSAQKNPTAFYLCASTPEFWLAEAFFGQGTRLTVV.

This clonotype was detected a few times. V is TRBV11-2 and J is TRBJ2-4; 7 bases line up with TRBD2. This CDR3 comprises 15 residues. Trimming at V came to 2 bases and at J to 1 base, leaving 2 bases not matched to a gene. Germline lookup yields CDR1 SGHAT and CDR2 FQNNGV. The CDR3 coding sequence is TGTGCCAGCAGCTTAATCGGGGGGGCCAAAAACATTCAGTACTTC. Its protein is CASSLIGGAKNIQYF.